Presented here are 13 T cell receptor beta chains from one specimen sequenced in a study of blood T cell repertoires in COVID-19. Profiling relied on immunoSEQ multiplex PCR, and the TCRdb table lists in-frame clones only, not all of them. The sample yields tens of thousands of clones, 80% to 90% seen once. Sequencing was performed on peripheral blood. These receptors originate from a woman aged 55-70 years with acute or convalescent COVID-19.

This clone was seen just once. CDR3 nucleotide sequence: TGTGCCTGGAGTGTAACCGGGGGACGCTACACCTTC. Translated, it gives CAWSVTGGRYTF. The V gene is TRBV30, the J gene TRBJ1-2; D is perhaps TRBD1 (5 bases). The V and J ends lost 0 bases and 9 bases respectively, with 11 bases between them. This CDR3 is 12 amino acids long. Looked up from germline, CDR1 is GTSNPN and CDR2 is SVGIG (reference sequence).

This clone has a single count. The V gene is TRBV29-1, the J gene TRBJ2-5; D not resolved. Per germline, CDR1 SQVTM and CDR2 ANQGSEA. This CDR3 has 13 residues. Trimming cost V 7 bases and J 5 bases, with 17 bases left between them. In nucleotides, the CDR3 is TGCAGCGATGCTCCGACCCACGGGGAGACCCAGTACTTC. Residues: CSDAPTHGETQYF. The variable domain in full, with the rest retrieved from reference TRBV29-1 and TRBJ2-5, is SAVISQKPSRDICQRGTSLTIQCQVDSQVTMMFWYRQQPGQSLTLIATANQGSEATYESGFVIDKFPISRPNLTFSTLTVSNMSPEDSSIYLCSDAPTHGETQYFGPGTRLLVL.

This clone appeared a few times. The chain couples TRBV28 to TRBJ1-5, with D possibly being TRBD1 (6 bases). CDR3 length equals 16 residues. The V end was cut by 4 bases, the J end by 2 bases, with 15 bases between. Germline values: CDR1 MDHEN, CDR2 SYDVKM. In nucleotides, the CDR3 is TGTGCCAGCAGTTCCCTCCGGGACACAGGCAATCAGCCCCAGCATTTT. This gives the protein CASSSLRDTGNQPQHF.

This sequence joins TRBV6-5 and TRBJ1-4; a possible D gene is TRBD1 (6 bases). CDR1 is MNHEY, CDR2 SVGAGI, per germline. The CDR3 runs 16 residues. Trimming pared 4 bases from V and 5 bases from J, leaving 17 bases between. In DNA form, the CDR3 reads TGTGCCAGCAGTTTACATAGGGGGTCAATCAATGAAAAACTGTTTTTT. This translates into CASSLHRGSINEKLFF.

The chain joins TRBV6-4 to TRBJ2-1; 9 bases agree with TRBD2. This CDR3 region has 15 residues. After removal of 8 bases from V and 1 base from J, the junction contained 6 bases not matched to a gene. The germline V gene has CDR1 MRHNA and CDR2 SNTAGT. CDR3 loop: CASSEAGGSYNEQFF. CDR3 DNA sequence: TGTGCCAGCTCAGAAGCGGGGGGTTCCTACAATGAGCAGTTCTTC.

The chain joins TRBV7-8 to TRBJ2-3, with 11 bases that match TRBD2. Trimming cost V 5 bases and J 1 base; bases outside gene matches: 5. CDR1 and CDR2 (germline): SGHVS, FQNEAQ. CDR3 size: 16 residues. Written as DNA, the CDR3 is TGTGCCAGCAGCCCGCAGACTAGCGGGGGCACAGATACGCAGTATTTT. It is translated as CASSPQTSGGTDTQYF.

This chain joins TRBV27 and TRBJ2-2; 7 nucleotides match TRBD2. Germline-derived CDR1 and CDR2 are MNHEY and SMNVEV (reference sequence). V was pared by 6 bases and J by 4 bases, with 14 bases of the junction left unmatched. The CDR3 spans 17 residues. CDR3 DNA: TGTGCCAGCAGGACTCTGGGGGGAGGGAGGGCCACCGGGGAGCTGTTTTTT. Its translation is CASRTLGGGRATGELFF.

The chain employs TRBV3-1 (or the pseudogene TRBV3-2) and TRBJ2-3, with a weak D call TRBD2 (5 bases). The germline V gene has CDR1 LGHDT and CDR2 YNNKEL (reference sequence). V gave up 0 bases and J gave up 0 bases, with 13 bases separating them. This CDR3 has 17 residues. CDR3: CASSQDLPGKSTDTQYF. The CDR3 DNA reads TGTGCCAGCAGCCAAGATTTACCGGGGAAGAGCACAGATACGCAGTATTTT.

The chain employs TRBV11-3 and TRBJ2-3; 11 bases line up with TRBD2. The CDR3 is 20 amino acids. Germline assignment: CDR1 SGHNT and CDR2 YENEEA. Trimming cost V 5 bases and J 2 bases; bases outside gene matches: 18. The CDR3 nucleotides are TGTGCCAGCAGCCTCGGCGGGGAGACTGCTAGCGGGAGGTCCACAGATACGCAGTATTTT. Amino acids: CASSLGGETASGRSTDTQYF.

The V and J genes are TRBV5-1 and TRBJ1-1, with 7 bases identical to TRBD1. The CDR3 consists of 15 residues. V was pared by 3 bases and J by 0 bases, with 5 bases of the junction left unmatched. Germline V gene sequence: CDR1 SGHRS, CDR2 YFSETQ. CDR3 region: CASSWSGQVNTEAFF. CDR3 in DNA: TGCGCCAGCAGCTGGTCCGGACAGGTGAACACTGAAGCTTTCTTT.

The gene calls are TRBV3-1 (or the pseudogene TRBV3-2) and TRBJ2-5, with 8 bases matching TRBD2. Unmatched junction bases numbered 7, after V lost 1 base and J lost 0 bases. This CDR3 is built from 17 residues. Germline CDR1 and CDR2: LGHDT and YNNKEL (reference sequence). The CDR3 DNA reads TGTGCCAGCAGCCAAGTGGGGGCGACTAGCGACCAAGAGACCCAGTACTTC. Translation gives CASSQVGATSDQETQYF.

The chain has TRBV10-3 and TRBJ1-6, with 8 bases lining up with TRBD1. V trimming: 0 bases; J trimming: 9 bases; junction bases outside the gene matches: 4. Germline-derived CDR1 and CDR2 are ENHRY and SYGVKD. The CDR3 is 15 residues long. The CDR3 spells CAISESIQGGSPLHF. The CDR3 coding sequence is TGTGCCATCAGTGAGTCGATACAGGGGGGTTCACCCCTCCACTTT.

The V and J genes are TRBV10-2 and TRBJ2-7; D uncertain. This CDR3 has 13 amino acids. V lost 8 bases, J lost 0 bases, and 11 bases lay in between. Germline V CDR1 and CDR2: WSHSY, SAAADI. The chain's CDR3 is CASSEQRSYEQYF. The CDR3 DNA sequence: TGCGCCAGCTCCGAACAACGCTCCTACGAGCAGTACTTC.